This T cell receptor beta chain was captured by sequencing in a study of blood T cell repertoires in COVID-19. Study information: COVID-19 samples from acute and convalescent phases originated in the United States, Italy and Spain. PBMCs, B-cell-depleted T cells, or T cells provided the cDNA or gDNA that made up the material.

V shed 3 bases and J shed 5 bases, with 5 bases lying between them. The CDR3 contains 12 residues. Germline V gene lookup returns CDR1 LNHDA and CDR2 SQIVND (reference sequence). This clone has just one count. Study processing details: Amplifying reference gene primers gave estimates of nucleated cell counts. Repertoires were generated with immunoSEQ multiplex PCR, while TCRdb's copy carries only in-frame clones and drops some. V and J calls and clone size follow that table, whereas D and trimming were derived from the DNA. The sample contains around 89,000 clones, about 87% of which appear only once.

This TCR was recovered from a man in his sixties with acute or convalescent COVID-19. This chain uses TRBV19 with TRBJ2-1; D unresolved. What was sequenced was peripheral blood. The CDR3 region is CASSIFDNEQFF. CDR3 nucleotides: TGTGCCAGTAGTATTTTCGACAATGAGCAGTTCTTC.